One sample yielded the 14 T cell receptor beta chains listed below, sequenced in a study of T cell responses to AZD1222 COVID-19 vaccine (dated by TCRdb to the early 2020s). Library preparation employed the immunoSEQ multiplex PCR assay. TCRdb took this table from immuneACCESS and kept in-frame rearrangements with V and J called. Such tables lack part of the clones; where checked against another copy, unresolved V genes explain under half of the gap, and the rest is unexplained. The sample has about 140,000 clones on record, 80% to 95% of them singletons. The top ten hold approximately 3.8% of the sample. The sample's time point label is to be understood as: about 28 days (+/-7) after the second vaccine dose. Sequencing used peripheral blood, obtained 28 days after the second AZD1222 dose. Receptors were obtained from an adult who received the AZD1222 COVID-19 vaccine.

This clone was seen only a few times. CDR3 nucleotide sequence: TGTGCCAGCAGCCAAGCGGGGACAGGTCCTACTCGGGGAAACACCATATATTTT. Translated: CASSQAGTGPTRGNTIYF. V and J are TRBV14 and TRBJ1-3; 8 bases match TRBD1. This CDR3 comprises 18 residues. After removal of 1 base from V and 4 bases from J, the junction contained 12 bases not matched to a gene. Per germline, CDR1 SGHDN and CDR2 FVKESK.

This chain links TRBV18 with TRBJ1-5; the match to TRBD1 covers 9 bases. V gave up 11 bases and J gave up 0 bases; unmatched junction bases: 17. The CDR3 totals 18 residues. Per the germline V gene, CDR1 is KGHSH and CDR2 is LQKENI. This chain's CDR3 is CAPSVGTGIPYSNQPQHF. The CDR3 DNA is TGTGCCCCCTCGGTTGGGACAGGGATTCCGTATAGCAATCAGCCCCAGCATTTT.

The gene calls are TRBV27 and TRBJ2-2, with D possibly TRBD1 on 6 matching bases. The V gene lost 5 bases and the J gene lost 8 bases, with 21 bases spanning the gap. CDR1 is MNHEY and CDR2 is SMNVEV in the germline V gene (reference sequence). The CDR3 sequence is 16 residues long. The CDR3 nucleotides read TGTGCCAGCAGTCACCCCGGGACAATACACGCGGGGGAGCTGTTTTTT. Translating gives CASSHPGTIHAGELFF.

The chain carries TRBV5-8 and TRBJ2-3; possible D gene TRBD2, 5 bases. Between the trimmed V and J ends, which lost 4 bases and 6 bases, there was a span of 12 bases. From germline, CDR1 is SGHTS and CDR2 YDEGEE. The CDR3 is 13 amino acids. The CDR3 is CASSLPVADTQYF. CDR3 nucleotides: TGTGCCAGCAGCCTTCCTGTAGCGGATACGCAGTATTTT. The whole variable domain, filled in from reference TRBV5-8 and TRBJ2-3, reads EAGVTQSPTHLIKTRGQQATLRCSPISGHTSVYWYQQALGLGLQFLLWYDEGEERNRGNFPPRFSGRQFPNYSSELNVNALELEDSALYLCASSLPVADTQYFGPGTRLTVL.

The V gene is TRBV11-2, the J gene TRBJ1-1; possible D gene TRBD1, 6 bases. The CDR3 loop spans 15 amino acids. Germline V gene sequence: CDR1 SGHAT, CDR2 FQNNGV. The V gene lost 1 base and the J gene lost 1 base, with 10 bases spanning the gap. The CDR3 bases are TGTGCCAGCAGCTTAGGCCAACAGGGGAACACTGAAGCTTTCTTT. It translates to CASSLGQQGNTEAFF.

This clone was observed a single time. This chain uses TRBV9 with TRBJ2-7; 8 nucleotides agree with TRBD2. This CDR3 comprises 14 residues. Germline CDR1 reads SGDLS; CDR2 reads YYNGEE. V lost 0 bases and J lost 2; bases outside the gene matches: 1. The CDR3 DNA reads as TGTGCCAGCAGCGTAGGAGCGGGGGCCTACGAGCAGTACTTC. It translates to CASSVGAGAYEQYF. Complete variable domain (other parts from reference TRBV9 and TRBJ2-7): DSGVTQTPKHLITATGQRVTLRCSPRSGDLSVYWYQQSLDQGLQFLIQYYNGEERAKGNILERFSAQQFPDLHSELNLSSLELGDSALYFCASSVGAGAYEQYFGPGTRLTVT.

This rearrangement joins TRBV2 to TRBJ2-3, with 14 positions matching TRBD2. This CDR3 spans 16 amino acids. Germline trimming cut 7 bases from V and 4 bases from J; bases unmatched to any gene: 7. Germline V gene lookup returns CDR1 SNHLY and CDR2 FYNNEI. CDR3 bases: TGTGCCAGCAAAAGACTAGCGGGAGGGCCAGCAGATACGCAGTATTTT. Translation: CASKRLAGGPADTQYF.

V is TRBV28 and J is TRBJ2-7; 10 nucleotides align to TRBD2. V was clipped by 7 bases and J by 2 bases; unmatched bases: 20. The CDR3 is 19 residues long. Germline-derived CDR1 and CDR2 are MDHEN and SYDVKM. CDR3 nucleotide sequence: TGTGCCAGCACTACAACAACCACGAGGCTAGCGGGAGTACCCTACGAGCAGTACTTC. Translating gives CASTTTTTRLAGVPYEQYF.

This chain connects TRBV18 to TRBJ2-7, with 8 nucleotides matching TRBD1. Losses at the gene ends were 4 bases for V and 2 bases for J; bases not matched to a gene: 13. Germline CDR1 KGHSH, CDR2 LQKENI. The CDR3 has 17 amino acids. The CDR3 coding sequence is TGTGCCAGCTCACTTGGGACAGGAGTCGCACCCCCCTACGAGCAGTACTTC. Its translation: CASSLGTGVAPPYEQYF.

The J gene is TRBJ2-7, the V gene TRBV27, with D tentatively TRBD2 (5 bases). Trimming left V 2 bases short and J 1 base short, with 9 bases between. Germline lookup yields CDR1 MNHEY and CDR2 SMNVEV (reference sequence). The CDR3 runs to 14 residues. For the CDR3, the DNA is TGTGCCAGCAGTTTACAGACGGGATCCTACGAGCAGTACTTC. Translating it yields CASSLQTGSYEQYF.

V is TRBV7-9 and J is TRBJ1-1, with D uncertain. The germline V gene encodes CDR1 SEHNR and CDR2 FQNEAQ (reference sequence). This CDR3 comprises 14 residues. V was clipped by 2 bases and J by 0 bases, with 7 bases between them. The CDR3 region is CASSLHLMNTEAFF. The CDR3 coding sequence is TGTGCCAGCAGCTTACACCTGATGAACACTGAAGCTTTCTTT.

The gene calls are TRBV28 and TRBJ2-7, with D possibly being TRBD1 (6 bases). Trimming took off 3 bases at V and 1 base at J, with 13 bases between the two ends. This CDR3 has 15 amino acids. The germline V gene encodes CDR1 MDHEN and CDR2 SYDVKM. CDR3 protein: CASSFTGSRSYEQYF. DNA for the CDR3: TGTGCCAGCAGTTTCACAGGGTCCCGATCCTACGAGCAGTACTTC.

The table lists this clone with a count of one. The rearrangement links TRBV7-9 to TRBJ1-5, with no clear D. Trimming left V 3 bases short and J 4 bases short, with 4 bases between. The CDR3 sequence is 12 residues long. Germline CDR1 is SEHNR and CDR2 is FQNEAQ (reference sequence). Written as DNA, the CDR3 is TGTGCCAGCAGCTTCCCGAATCAGCCCCAGCATTTT. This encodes CASSFPNQPQHF.

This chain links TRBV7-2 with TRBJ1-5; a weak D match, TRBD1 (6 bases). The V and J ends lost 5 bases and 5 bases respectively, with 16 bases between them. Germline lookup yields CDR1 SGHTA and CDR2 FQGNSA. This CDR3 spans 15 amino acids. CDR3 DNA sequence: TGTGCCAGCAGCCCACAGGGACTGATTGATCAGCCCCAGCATTTT. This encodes CASSPQGLIDQPQHF.